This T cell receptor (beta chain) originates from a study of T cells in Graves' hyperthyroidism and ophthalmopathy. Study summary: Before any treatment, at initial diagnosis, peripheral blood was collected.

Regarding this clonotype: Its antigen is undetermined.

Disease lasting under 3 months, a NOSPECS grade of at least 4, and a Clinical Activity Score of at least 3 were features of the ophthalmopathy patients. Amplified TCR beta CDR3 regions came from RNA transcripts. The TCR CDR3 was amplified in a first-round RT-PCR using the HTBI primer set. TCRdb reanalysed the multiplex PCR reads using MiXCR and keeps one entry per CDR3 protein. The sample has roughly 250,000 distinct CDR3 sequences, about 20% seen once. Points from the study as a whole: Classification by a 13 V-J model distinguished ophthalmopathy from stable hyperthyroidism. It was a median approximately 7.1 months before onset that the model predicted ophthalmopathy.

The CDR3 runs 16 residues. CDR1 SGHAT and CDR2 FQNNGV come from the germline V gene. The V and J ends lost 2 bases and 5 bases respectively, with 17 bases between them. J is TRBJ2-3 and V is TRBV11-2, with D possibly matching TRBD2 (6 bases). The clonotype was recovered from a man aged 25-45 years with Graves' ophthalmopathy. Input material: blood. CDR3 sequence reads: CASSLMGLAFQDTQYF. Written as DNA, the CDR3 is TGTGCCAGCAGCTTAATGGGGCTAGCGTTTCAAGATACGCAGTATTTT. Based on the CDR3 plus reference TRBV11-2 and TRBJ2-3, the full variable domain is EAGVAQSPRYKIIEKRQSVAFWCNPISGHATLYWYQQILGQGPKLLIQFQNNGVVDDSQLPKDRFSAERLKGVDSTLKIQPAKLEDSAVYLCASSLMGLAFQDTQYFGPGTRLTVL.